This TCR beta chain was profiled in a study of cytomegalovirus exposure and HLA in healthy donors. Note on this clone: Its cognate antigen is unknown.

PCR employed 60 Vbeta and 13 Jbeta primers. Here immunoSEQ multiplex PCR was the method, and the copy in TCRdb shows in-frame clones only, minus some. Altogether approximately 240,000 clones are present, around 89% being singletons, with the ten largest covering less than 1.2%. Findings of the study overall: One variant, a missense change in DCLRE1C, was linked in a later analysis to TCR beta V- and J-gene trimming. What TCR beta sequences reportedly achieved was accurate prediction of HLA-A and HLA-B alleles in most subjects. Listed as cytomegalovirus-associated were 150 or so TCR beta chains.

This CDR3 is 16 amino acids long. V lost 5 bases and J lost 3; bases outside the gene matches: 5. The germline V gene encodes CDR1 SGHTA and CDR2 FQGNSA. Input material: PBMCs. The rearrangement uses TRBV7-2 and TRBJ2-3, with 13 bases lining up with TRBD2. This clonotype was sampled from a woman aged 18 to 35 in good health and CMV-seronegative. CDR3 residues: CASSRTSGRGTDTQYF. In nucleotides, the CDR3 is TGTGCCAGCAGCCGGACTAGCGGGAGAGGGACAGATACGCAGTATTTT.